The T cell receptor (beta chain) described here comes from a study of T cell clones after liver transplantation. About the study: Immunosuppression withdrawal was tried within 2 years after liver transplantation in this trial. HCV positivity affected three of eight recipients; the rest lacked autoimmune or viral indications.

The assay was immunoSEQ multiplex PCR, and TCRdb's table has in-frame clones only and misses some. Among 75,000 to 95,000 clones listed, over 65% were seen once. Study-wide findings and caveats: Circulating graft-donor-reactive CD4 TCRbeta sequences fell significantly post-transplant in most of the 8 subjects.

The length of the CDR3 is 12 residues. Germline V CDR1 and CDR2: SGHTA, FQGNSA. V was pared by 1 base and J by 7 bases, with 5 bases between. Details on this clone: Its antigen is undetermined.

The sample here was CD4+ T cells from blood, taken at the 22-month timepoint. This receptor was identified in a human patient who received a liver transplant. Some T cells here may be from the graft donor. J is TRBJ1-5 and V is TRBV7-2; unclear D gene. CDR3 in DNA: TGTGCCAGCAGCTTAGGGTTCCAGCCCCAGCATTTT. Translating gives CASSLGFQPQHF.